This T cell receptor (beta chain) was recovered during a study of blood T cell repertoires in COVID-19. As for the study in general: Sites across the United States, Italy and Spain contributed samples from acute and convalescent COVID-19. Sources were T cells, B-cell-depleted T cells, or PBMCs; the material itself was cDNA or gDNA.

CDR3 length: 12 residues. As processed by the authors: Estimates of nucleated cell counts were drawn from the amplification of reference gene primers. The data were produced by immunoSEQ multiplex PCR, yet TCRdb's version contains in-frame clones alone and is incomplete. The V and J calls and the clone size are those of that table, but D and trimming were determined from the DNA. Of around 67,000 clones in the sample, 84% are singletons; the top ten hold about 37%. The genes are TRBV21-1 and TRBJ1-2. TRBV21-1 is annotated as a pseudogene. The sequence derives from a man between 65 and 79 years old with acute or convalescent COVID-19. Sequenced material: peripheral blood. CDR3 sequence: CASRDSRSGYTF. The CDR3 DNA follows: TGTGCCAGCAGGGACTCCAGGTCCGGCTACACCTTC.